This T cell receptor beta chain was captured by sequencing in a study of PD-1 blockade in classical Hodgkin lymphoma. Study-wide background: Intravenous delivery of nivolumab at 3 mg/kg to patients occurred every 2 weeks.

In this sample, this clone turned up a few times. Its antigen is unknown. Relapses following autologous stem cell transplantation were seen in all patients, with brentuximab vedotin exposure varying. V was clipped by 5 bases and J by 8 bases, with 7 bases between them. The CDR3 sequence is 11 residues long. Germline V CDR1 and CDR2: SGHDT, YYEEEE. Regarding the study as a whole: Possible causes of repertoire differences, disease activity or prior therapy, remain undefined. Diversity in CD4+ TCRs, unlike that measured in CD8+ TCRs, had risen significantly by C4D1. At baseline, newly diagnosed patients reportedly showed less TCR diversity than healthy donors.

TCRdb's copy holds only in-frame clones and misses some; the assay was immunoSEQ multiplex PCR. The table has tens of thousands of clones, roughly three quarters seen once. The material sequenced was peripheral blood mononuclear cells (PBMCs), taken at baseline. The source is a human donor with classical Hodgkin lymphoma. This chain links TRBV5-6 with TRBJ1-4, with D unclear. CDR3 residues: CASSYGEKLFF. The CDR3 DNA reads TGTGCCAGCAGTTATGGGGAAAAACTGTTTTTT.